The clone carrying this TCR beta chain was detected many times. The sample belongs to a study of human T cells and chemical hapten exposure. V lost 3 bases and J lost 7, with 13 bases in between. CDR1 and CDR2 (germline): SGHTA, FQGNSA. The CDR3 contains 15 residues. Time point indicated: healthy volunteer bleed at 2 weeks. Total RNA was extracted from unfractionated whole blood. TCRdb passed the RACE reads through MiXCR, listing each CDR3 protein once. This table holds 35,000 to 50,000 distinct CDR3 sequences, roughly 4.5% found once. Sequenced sample: whole blood. This receptor was taken from a female donor in good health. Some clones in this sample may be carry-over from other donors' samples. V is TRBV7-2 and J is TRBJ1-6; D might be TRBD1 (5 bases). This CDR3 reads CASSFENRQNSPLHF. The DNA for the CDR3 is TGTGCCAGCAGCTTCGAGAATCGACAGAATTCACCCCTCCACTTT.